One sample yielded the 24 T cell receptor beta chains listed below, sequenced in a study of OX40 agonist ivuxolimab in advanced cancers. Libraries were prepared by immunoSEQ multiplex PCR; TCRdb keeps only in-frame clonotypes and omits some of them. Here the sample spans around 100,000 clones, 90% being singletons. The material sequenced was CD4+ or CD8+ T cells sorted from blood, taken in a trial of the OX40 agonist ivuxolimab. The receptor source for this set is an adult with an advanced solid tumor such as melanoma, head and neck, liver or kidney cancer.

The chain combines TRBV5-4 with TRBJ1-2; 11 bases are shared with TRBD1. Germline V gives CDR1 SGHNT, CDR2 YYREEE (reference sequence). The CDR3 has 13 amino acids. V lost 6 bases, J lost 7 bases, and 5 bases stayed unmatched. CDR3 DNA sequence: TGTGCCAGCATCGGGACAGGGGGTCGTGGCTACACCTTC. Its translation is CASIGTGGRGYTF.

The chain employs TRBV6-1 and TRBJ2-7; 10 bases are a match to TRBD1. V lost 7 bases, J lost 4 bases, and 10 bases stayed unmatched. Germline CDR1 and CDR2: MNHNS and SASEGT. The CDR3 is 15 amino acids. CDR3 nucleotide sequence: TGTGCCAGCAATCCCCCCCGGACAGGGGGTTACGAGCAGTACTTC. Protein sequence: CASNPPRTGGYEQYF.

The V and J genes are TRBV5-1 and TRBJ2-3, with 9 bases identical to TRBD1. There are 16 residues in the CDR3. The germline V gene has CDR1 SGHRS and CDR2 YFSETQ. Trimming at V came to 4 bases and at J to 6 bases, leaving 12 bases not matched to a gene. The CDR3 region is CASSTDGTGLGDTQYF. The DNA of the CDR3 is TGCGCCAGCAGCACTGATGGGACAGGGCTTGGGGATACGCAGTATTTT.

The chain employs TRBV5-1 and TRBJ2-3, with D unresolved. CDR3 length: 12 amino acids. CDR1 and CDR2 (germline): SGHRS, YFSETQ. The V and J ends lost 2 bases and 6 bases respectively, with 7 bases between them. CDR3 residues: CASSFPGDTQYF. CDR3 coding DNA: TGCGCCAGCAGCTTTCCCGGTGATACGCAGTATTTT.

J is TRBJ1-1 and V is TRBV11-2; possibly TRBD1 for D (5 bases). Trimming took off 3 bases at V and 5 bases at J, with 13 bases between the two ends. Germline V gene lookup returns CDR1 SGHAT and CDR2 FQNNGV. The CDR3 has 14 amino acids. In DNA, the CDR3 is TGTGCCAGCAGCTTGGGGGGGAAGTGGACTGAAGCTTTCTTT. This sequence encodes CASSLGGKWTEAFF.

The chain links TRBV5-4 to TRBJ1-2; D is possibly TRBD1 (6 bases). Looked up from germline, CDR1 is SGHNT and CDR2 is YYREEE (reference sequence). Trimming took 6 bases from V and 8 from J, leaving 20 bases between them. The CDR3 sequence is 14 residues long. As DNA, the CDR3 is TGTGCCAGCACCCAGACAGGCCAGGTTGTCGGCTACACCTTC. Amino acid sequence: CASTQTGQVVGYTF.

This chain uses TRBV5-4 with TRBJ2-5; 11 bases agree with TRBD2. V lost 3 bases and J lost 2; bases outside the gene matches: 3. The CDR3 contains 15 residues. The germline gives CDR1 SGHNT, CDR2 YYREEE (reference sequence). This CDR3 is CASSSGLAVQETQYF. CDR3 in DNA: TGTGCCAGCAGCTCGGGACTAGCGGTTCAAGAGACCCAGTACTTC.

A note on this clone: This CDR3 is also generated by other DNA sequences in the sample. The chain's CDR3 is CAISDDGYTF. In DNA, the CDR3 is TGTGCCATCAGTGACGATGGCTACACCTTC. The gene calls are TRBV10-3 and TRBJ1-2; no firm D call. The V gene's germline CDR1 is ENHRY and CDR2 SYGVKD. V gave up 3 bases and J gave up 6 bases, with 2 bases separating them. The CDR3 runs 10 residues.

The chain joins TRBV6-1 to TRBJ2-1; tentatively, D is TRBD1 (6 bases). Germline CDR1 reads MNHNS; CDR2 reads SASEGT. V lost 8 bases to trimming and J lost 8 bases, with 10 bases between them. The CDR3 has 11 amino acids. CDR3 sequence reads: CASVRQDEQFF. The DNA for the CDR3 is TGTGCCAGCGTCCGACAGGATGAGCAGTTCTTC.

The chain has TRBV5-1 and TRBJ2-2, with 12 bases aligning to TRBD1. The V segment lost 4 bases and the J segment 6 bases; nucleotides outside the gene matches: 16. Germline CDR1 is SGHRS and CDR2 is YFSETQ. There are 19 residues in the CDR3. CDR3: CASSSRGQGAPIKAGELFF. The DNA for the CDR3 is TGCGCCAGCAGCAGTAGGGGACAGGGGGCGCCAATAAAGGCCGGGGAGCTGTTTTTT.

The rearrangement uses TRBV6-5 and TRBJ2-1; 9 positions match TRBD1. The CDR3 extends over 15 amino acids. V was pared by 2 bases and J by 7 bases, with 6 bases of the junction left unmatched. Looked up from germline, CDR1 is MNHEY and CDR2 is SVGAGI. Here the CDR3 reads CASSYPNRGRNEQFF. The CDR3 DNA reads TGTGCCAGCAGTTACCCGAACAGGGGGCGGAATGAGCAGTTCTTC.

The V call is TRBV28, the J call TRBJ2-7, with D unclear. Trimming removed 6 bases from V and 2 bases from J, with 14 bases in between. Per the germline V gene, CDR1 is MDHEN and CDR2 is SYDVKM. CDR3 length: 14 amino acids. The CDR3 sequence: CASSPIDKAYEQYF. Here the CDR3 DNA reads TGTGCCAGCAGCCCAATCGACAAGGCCTACGAGCAGTACTTC.

The chain recombines TRBV5-4 with TRBJ1-2, with 7 nucleotides matching TRBD1. The germline V gene has CDR1 SGHNT and CDR2 YYREEE (reference sequence). Trimming took 4 bases from V and 0 from J; bases not matched to a gene: 12. There are 17 residues in the CDR3. CDR3 region: CASSPGGPGQSNYGYTF. For the CDR3, the DNA is TGTGCCAGCAGCCCGGGGGGACCGGGACAGTCTAACTATGGCTACACCTTC.

This chain connects TRBV27 to TRBJ1-4; D is possibly TRBD1 (5 bases). Looked up from germline, CDR1 is MNHEY and CDR2 is SMNVEV (reference sequence). The CDR3 spans 14 residues. V was shortened by 2 bases and J by 4 bases, with 8 bases between the two germline ends. CDR3 DNA sequence: TGTGCCAGCAGTTTAAGGGGCCTTAATGAAAAACTGTTTTTT. The encoded protein is CASSLRGLNEKLFF.

The genes are TRBV9 and TRBJ2-1; D gene uncertain. V shed 5 bases and J shed 0 bases, with 9 bases lying between them. The CDR3 consists of 14 residues. From germline, CDR1 is SGDLS and CDR2 YYNGEE. CDR3 DNA: TGTGCCAGCAGTGCCACGAGCTCCTACAATGAGCAGTTCTTC. It translates to CASSATSSYNEQFF.

J is TRBJ2-5 and V is TRBV30; tentative D call: TRBD1 (6 bases). Germline V gene lookup returns CDR1 GTSNPN and CDR2 SVGIG (reference sequence). V was trimmed by 8 bases and J by 3 bases, leaving 13 bases between them. The CDR3 runs 12 residues. CDR3 sequence (DNA): TGTGCCGCCGGCAGGGGTAAAGAGACCCAGTACTTC. Encoded protein: CAAGRGKETQYF.

CDR3 sequence: CSAQTGAHGVGQYF. CDR3 nucleotides: TGCAGCGCCCAGACAGGGGCGCATGGGGTAGGGCAGTACTTC. The chain uses TRBV29-1 and TRBJ2-7, with 8 bases that match TRBD1. Germline values: CDR1 SQVTM, CDR2 ANQGSEA. J lost 9 bases, V lost 7 bases, and 17 bases had no gene match. This CDR3 is built from 14 residues.

The rearrangement links TRBV15 to TRBJ2-7; no firm D call. Germline V gene lookup returns CDR1 LNHNV and CDR2 YYDKDF (reference sequence). CDR3 length: 13 amino acids. Deletions cut 3 bases from V and 6 bases from J, with 12 bases between. The CDR3 protein is CATSSGLVGEQYF. CDR3 coding DNA: TGTGCCACCAGCAGCGGGCTCGTTGGCGAGCAGTACTTC. Full variable domain (rest looked up from reference TRBV15 and TRBJ2-7): DAMVIQNPRYQVTQFGKPVTLSCSQTLNHNVMYWYQQKSSQAPKLLFHYYDKDFNNEADTPDNFQSRRPNTSFCFLDIRSPGLGDTAMYLCATSSGLVGEQYFGPGTRLTVT.

This clone was detected once. The chain carries TRBV7-9 and TRBJ1-5, with D perhaps matching TRBD1 (5 bases). Germline values: CDR1 SEHNR, CDR2 FQNEAQ (reference sequence). Deletions cut 3 bases from V and 3 bases from J, with 12 bases between. This CDR3 is 15 amino acids long. As DNA, the CDR3 is TGTGCCAGCAGCTTGGGGCAGGTTGACAATCAGCCCCAGCATTTT. As protein: CASSLGQVDNQPQHF.

This clone was found once. The CDR3 sequence: CASSAEGTRARPQHF. The CDR3 nucleotides read TGTGCCAGCAGTGCTGAGGGGACACGGGCAAGGCCCCAGCATTTT. This rearrangement joins TRBV6-1 to TRBJ1-5; D possibly corresponds to TRBD1 (6 bases). The germline V and J ends were trimmed by 4 bases and 9 bases, with 19 bases remaining between them. The CDR3 has 15 amino acids. Germline CDR1 MNHNS, CDR2 SASEGT.

The gene calls are TRBV29-1 and TRBJ2-7; 7 bases line up with TRBD1. This CDR3 is built from 15 residues. Per the germline V gene, CDR1 is SQVTM and CDR2 is ANQGSEA. Unmatched junction bases numbered 16, after V lost 7 bases and J lost 4 bases. The DNA for the CDR3 is TGCAGCGACGGATTTCCAGGACAGGTGGAGTACGAGCAGTACTTC. Amino acids: CSDGFPGQVEYEQYF.

This sequence joins TRBV14 and TRBJ2-1, with 8 bases fitting TRBD2. V dropped 2 bases and J dropped 1; count of bases not matched to a gene: 16. Germline CDR1 reads SGHDN; CDR2 reads FVKESK. This CDR3 spans 20 amino acids. As DNA, the CDR3 is TGTGCCAGCAGCCAACACCCCGGGGGGGTTAGGGAGGGATCCTACAATGAGCAGTTCTTC. This sequence encodes CASSQHPGGVREGSYNEQFF.

V gene TRBV2 combines with J gene TRBJ2-1; 15 bases are a match to TRBD2. The V segment lost 8 bases and the J segment 1 base; nucleotides outside the gene matches: 6. The germline gives CDR1 SNHLY, CDR2 FYNNEI. The CDR3 is made up of 17 amino acids. The CDR3 is CASQGLAGGGSYNEQFF. CDR3 DNA: TGTGCCAGCCAGGGACTAGCGGGGGGTGGATCCTACAATGAGCAGTTCTTC.

The chain employs TRBV30 and TRBJ2-7; 8 bases map to TRBD1. CDR3 length: 12 residues. The V and J ends lost 4 bases and 5 bases, in that order; junction bases with no gene match: 4. Germline V gives CDR1 GTSNPN, CDR2 SVGIG (reference sequence). The DNA of the CDR3 is TGTGCCTGGACAGGGGGCCGGGACGAGCAGTACTTC. Translated, it gives CAWTGGRDEQYF.